These 5 T cell receptor beta chains were all obtained from the same sample, sequenced in a study of radiation and T cells in renal cell carcinoma. Profiling relied on immunoSEQ multiplex PCR, and the TCRdb table lists in-frame clones only, not all of them. Here the sample spans about 43,000 clones, nearly 85% being singletons. Time point here: blood 4 weeks post-SBRT, at nephrectomy. Treatment indicated: 15 Gy SBRT to primary tumor, nephrectomy 4 weeks later. Source: blood, taken from a patient whose treatment included radiotherapy and nephrectomy. These receptors originate from a woman in her 70s with renal cell carcinoma.

The chain uses TRBV6-5 and TRBJ2-3, with D tentatively TRBD2 (6 bases). V lost 4 bases and J lost 5, with 7 bases in between. Germline lookup yields CDR1 MNHEY and CDR2 SVGAGI. The CDR3 covers 12 residues. CDR3 nucleotide sequence: TGTGCCAGCAGTTCGCGGGGAGATACGCAGTATTTT. Translation gives CASSSRGDTQYF.

This chain links TRBV19 with TRBJ2-3, with D perhaps being TRBD1 or TRBD2 (6 bases each). The CDR3 is 15 amino acids. Germline CDR1 reads LNHDA; CDR2 reads SQIVND (reference sequence). V was cut by 3 bases and J by 0 bases, with 10 bases left in between. The CDR3 reads CASSIRGTSTDTQYF. The CDR3 region has the DNA TGTGCCAGTAGTATTAGGGGGACTAGCACAGATACGCAGTATTTT.

The rearrangement uses TRBV4-1 and TRBJ2-7; 7 bases agree with TRBD2. CDR3 size: 16 residues. Germline CDR1 and CDR2: MGHRA and YSYEKL. With 1 base clipped from V and 0 bases from J, the junction kept 6 bases outside the gene matches. This CDR3 is CASSQGTSGGSYEQYF. In nucleotides, the CDR3 is TGCGCCAGCAGCCAAGGGACTTCGGGAGGCTCCTACGAGCAGTACTTC.

V gene TRBV5-1 combines with J gene TRBJ1-2; 9 bases agree with TRBD1. CDR1 is SGHRS, CDR2 YFSETQ, per germline. The V gene end was trimmed by 4 bases and the J gene end by 7 bases; junction bases not matched to a gene: 8. CDR3 length equals 14 residues. Written as DNA, the CDR3 is TGCGCCAGCAGCGATACAGGGGGCGCGGGTGGCTACACCTTC. Translation gives CASSDTGGAGGYTF.

This chain joins TRBV6-1 and TRBJ1-2; weak D call: TRBD1 (5 bases). Trimming left V 4 bases short and J 2 bases short, with 8 bases between. Germline CDR1 reads MNHNS; CDR2 reads SASEGT. This CDR3 region has 13 residues. CDR3: CASSGDGNYGYTF. The CDR3 DNA follows: TGTGCCAGCAGTGGGGACGGAAACTATGGCTACACCTTC.